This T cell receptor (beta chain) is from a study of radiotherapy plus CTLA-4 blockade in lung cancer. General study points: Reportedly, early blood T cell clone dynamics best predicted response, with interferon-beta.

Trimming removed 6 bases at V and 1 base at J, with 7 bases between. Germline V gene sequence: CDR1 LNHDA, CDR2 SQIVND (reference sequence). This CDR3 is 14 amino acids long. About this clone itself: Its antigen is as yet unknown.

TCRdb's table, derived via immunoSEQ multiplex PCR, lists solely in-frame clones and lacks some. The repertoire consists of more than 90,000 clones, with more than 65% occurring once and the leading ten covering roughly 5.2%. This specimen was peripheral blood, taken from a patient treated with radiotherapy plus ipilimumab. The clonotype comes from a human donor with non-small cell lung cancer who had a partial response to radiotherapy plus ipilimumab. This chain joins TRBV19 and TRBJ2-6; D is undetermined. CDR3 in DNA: TGTGCCAGTAGCCCAGGTTCTGGGGCCAACGTCCTGACTTTC. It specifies CASSPGSGANVLTF.